The rows below give T cell receptor beta chains drawn from one sample of a study of blood T cells in healthy people across ages. MiXCR, run by TCRdb on the 5' RACE reads, gives a single entry per CDR3 protein. The table records fewer than 1,000,000 distinct CDR3 sequences, approximately 48% of them present only once. Sequencing was carried out using blood. The receptors were sampled from a man between 60 and 75 years old in good health. CDR3s include the opening cysteine and the closing phenylalanine or tryptophan.

j_call	v_call	cdr3_aa
TRBJ1-5	TRBV4-1	CASSQGLPRDGHGNQPQHF
TRBJ2-5	TRBV7-2	CASRSGGAGETQYF
TRBJ2-5	TRBV20-1	CSAENDRGLRETQYF
TRBJ1-6	TRBV7-2	CASSLAGQGSYNSPLHF
TRBJ1-2	TRBV7-2	CASSLAGLGSGTRVYTF
TRBJ2-3	TRBV20-1	CSARDFRGLRYTDTQYF
TRBJ2-5	TRBV12-3/TRBV12-4	CASSQEQGWGETQYF
TRBJ2-2	TRBV4-3	CASSRFTNTGELFF
TRBJ1-2	TRBV7-8	CASSPREGQGQSYGYTF
TRBJ2-7	TRBV5-1	CASSLTGTKGKQYF
TRBJ2-1	TRBV7-2	CASSQGRGGSNEQFF
TRBJ1-4	TRBV28	CASSSGTGSNEKLFF
TRBJ2-7	TRBV9	CASSAGRSSYEQYF
TRBJ1-1	TRBV20-1	CSASVAAANTEAFF
TRBJ2-3	TRBV5-1	CASSPDFSSTDTQYF
TRBJ1-2	TRBV20-1	CSARNFDKGYGYTF
TRBJ1-5	TRBV20-1	CSARGGLQPQHF
TRBJ2-7	TRBV4-1	CASSHDGESAYEQYF
TRBJ2-1	TRBV20-1	CSANRGSEQFF
TRBJ2-7	TRBV7-2	CASSLQGGLSYEQYF
TRBJ2-7	TRBV5-1	CASSLPTGGGGLKSYEQYF
TRBJ1-1	TRBV5-1	CASSPEAGNTEAFF
TRBJ2-5	TRBV10-3	CAISVTGGAQTQYF
TRBJ1-1	TRBV30	CAGLRVVGTEAFF
TRBJ2-5	TRBV7-2	CASSRNTGQGSQETQYF
TRBJ2-1	TRBV7-8	CASSEATSSSYNEQFF
-	TRBV13	CASSLGRRYNEQYF
TRBJ2-3	TRBV6-6	CASSQTGVRIDTQYF
TRBJ2-7	TRBV9	CASSVGQRTYEQYF
TRBJ2-3	TRBV10-3	CAISDSGGTDTQYF
TRBJ2-1	TRBV11-2	CASSRRGGNLAGEGNEQFF
TRBJ1-5	TRBV3-1	CASSQAGQHQPQHF